This paragraph covers one TCR beta chain sequence. The sample is drawn from a study of blood T cell repertoires in COVID-19. The wider study: The United States, Italy and Spain supplied acute and convalescent COVID-19 samples.

The V end lost 8 bases, the J end lost 3 bases, and 14 bases lay between the germline ends. The CDR3 totals 14 residues. Per the germline V gene, CDR1 is MDHEN and CDR2 is SYDVKM. All recovered Cohort 3 donors got two negative PCRs, got clearance, or saw symptom resolution. In the original processing: Amplification from reference gene primers served as the basis for estimated nucleated cell counts. Sequencing was performed with immunoSEQ multiplex PCR; in TCRdb, only in-frame clones are kept and a portion is missing. V and J calls and clone size come straight from that table; D and trimming were deduced from the DNA. The top ten clones hold 3.5% to 4.5% of a sample with around 250,000 clones, more than 85% of them seen once.

The specimen sequenced was PBMCs or T cells enriched from blood (not recorded which). This chain connects TRBV28 to TRBJ1-5; D remains ambiguous. The receptor's source is a woman aged 25 to 39 who had recovered from COVID-19. The CDR3 DNA sequence: TGTGCCAGCGTGGACGGGAGCCTCAATCAGCCCCAGCATTTT. Protein product: CASVDGSLNQPQHF.